This TCR beta chain was obtained from a study of blood T cell repertoires in COVID-19. Study summary: Italy, Spain and the United States were the sources of the convalescent and acute COVID-19 samples. PBMCs, B-cell-depleted T cells, or T cells were the source of the cDNA or gDNA that made up the material.

Each participant's cohort was designated according to participant-reported clinical history. Under the authors' procedure: Amplification from reference gene primers served as the basis for estimated nucleated cell counts. The repertoire was sequenced with immunoSEQ multiplex PCR; TCRdb's copy has only in-frame clones and lacks some. V and J calls and clone size are as listed in that table; D and trimming were resolved from the DNA. The sample has 200,000 to 300,000 clones, under 90% seen once. This receptor was identified in a woman under 40 with acute COVID-19. The sample consisted of PBMCs or T cells enriched from blood (not recorded which).

CDR3 in DNA: TGCGCCAGCAGCTTGGGGCCGCTTAGCACAGATACGCAGTATTTT. This codes for CASSLGPLSTDTQYF. The V call is TRBV5-1, the J call TRBJ2-3; D remains unclear. Germline CDR1 is SGHRS and CDR2 is YFSETQ. CDR3 size: 15 residues. The V and J ends lost 0 bases and 0 bases respectively, with 8 bases between them.